This TCR beta chain is from a study of T cell repertoires in cytomegalovirus infection (dated by TCRdb to about 2019). Looking at the study overall: Donor HLA type was relevant to the analysis, because carriage of CMV infection together with the matching HLA type was indicated by public TCR beta signatures. On the study overall, not on this receptor specifically: Carriers of CMV infection plus the relevant HLA type were discriminated by the cumulative frequency of public TCR beta family members in the study cohort and in an independent approximately 340-donor cohort. The ex vivo response was dominated by HLA-C-restricted CMV-specific TCR beta clonotypes, and the single most frequent clonotype in two of eight donors was supplied by these HLA-C-restricted clonotypes.

The cysteine opens and the phenylalanine closes a CDR3 of 14 amino acids. Left in the record is the CDR3 DNA by itself, 42 bases read in frame from the first base. A distance of 15 bases separates the germline ends of V and J, which lose 3 bases and 7 bases respectively. For CDR1 and CDR2, the germline V gene lists SGHTA and FQGNSA. This clonotype was counted ten times or more. No cognate antigen has been identified for it. No per-base quality is available; no much larger clone lies one base away. Instrument on record: Illumina HiSeq 1500. TCRdb's own reprocessing of the public reads used fastp at Q25 and MiXCR and kept productive beta chains. For every CDR3 protein sequence, its rows merge into one entry that carries the most common genes and DNA. The sample table shows 150,000 to 200,000 distinct CDR3 sequences, and about 21% are seen once. Around 3.1% of the sample is taken by the ten largest.

The chain is encoded by TRBV7-2 joined to TRBJ1-2, with the D segment identity uncertain. The sequenced sample consisted of PBMCs. The sequence was obtained from a human donor in good health (CMV status not recorded). Some clones in this sample may be carry-over from other donors' samples. The bases are TGTGCCAGCAGCTTTTACAGATTGGAGGGTGGCTACACCTTC. Translated, it gives CASSFYRLEGGYTF.